The 32 T cell receptor beta chains below were found in one sample sequenced in a study of blood T cell repertoires in COVID-19. TCRdb keeps only in-frame clones here, not all; method: immunoSEQ multiplex PCR. Among about 220,000 clones listed, 83% were seen once. The specimen sequenced was peripheral blood. The receptors derive from a woman between 40 and 55 years old with active or convalescent COVID-19.

As for this clone: Other DNA sequences within the sample encode an identical CDR3. The gene calls are TRBV9 and TRBJ2-5, with 8 bases lining up with TRBD2. CDR1 is SGDLS, CDR2 YYNGEE, per germline. This CDR3 is 14 amino acids long. Trimming removed 0 bases from V and 5 bases from J; junction bases left unmatched: 3. CDR3 in amino acids: CASSVGGGGETQYF. DNA for the CDR3: TGTGCCAGCAGCGTAGGTGGCGGGGGGGAGACCCAGTACTTC. Drawing the rest from reference TRBV9 and TRBJ2-5, the complete variable domain is DSGVTQTPKHLITATGQRVTLRCSPRSGDLSVYWYQQSLDQGLQFLIQYYNGEERAKGNILERFSAQQFPDLHSELNLSSLELGDSALYFCASSVGGGGETQYFGPGTRLLVL.

This chain connects TRBV5-3 to TRBJ1-2; possibly TRBD1 for D (5 bases). TRBV5-3 is filed as an ORF, its function uncertain. This CDR3 comprises 15 residues. The V end lost 1 base, the J end lost 6 bases, and 16 bases lay between the germline ends. The CDR3 coding sequence is TGTGCCAGAAGCTTGTGCCCAGGGCCAGGAGATGGCTACACCTTC. Amino acids: CARSLCPGPGDGYTF.

The rearrangement uses TRBV9 and TRBJ1-1; no clear D. V was shortened by 1 base and J by 0 bases, with 7 bases between the two germline ends. Germline V lookup: CDR1 SGDLS, CDR2 YYNGEE. The CDR3 is 14 residues long. The CDR3: CASSVWSVNTEAFF. The CDR3 DNA is TGTGCCAGCAGCGTATGGAGCGTGAACACTGAAGCTTTCTTT.

The chain has TRBV3-1 (or the pseudogene TRBV3-2) and TRBJ2-5, with 7 bases that match TRBD1. This CDR3 region has 16 residues. Losses at the gene ends were 3 bases for V and 1 base for J; bases not matched to a gene: 8. The germline CDR1 and CDR2 sequences are LGHDT and YNNKEL (reference sequence). The CDR3 bases are TGTGCCAGCAGCCAGGGAGACAGGGCCCTCCAAGAGACCCAGTACTTC. The encoded protein is CASSQGDRALQETQYF.

This clone appeared a single time. V is TRBV7-2 and J is TRBJ2-1; TRBD1 might be the D (5 bases). CDR1 is SGHTA and CDR2 is FQGNSA in the germline V gene. The V and J ends lost 8 bases and 0 bases respectively, with 8 bases between them. The CDR3 is 13 amino acids. This CDR3 is CASSRDSYNEQFF. The CDR3 nucleotides read TGTGCCAGCTCCAGGGACTCCTACAATGAGCAGTTCTTC.

This chain uses TRBV3-1 (or the pseudogene TRBV3-2) with TRBJ1-6; 9 bases agree with TRBD1. V lost 1 base, J lost 6 bases, and 7 bases stayed unmatched. The CDR3 length is 17 residues. The V gene's germline CDR1 is LGHDT and CDR2 YNNKEL (reference sequence). The DNA for the CDR3 is TGTGCCAGCAGCCAAGGGTTACAGGGGGCAGGTAATTCACCCCTCCACTTT. Protein sequence: CASSQGLQGAGNSPLHF.

This chain joins TRBV5-1 and TRBJ2-7; 9 positions match TRBD2. Germline lookup yields CDR1 SGHRS and CDR2 YFSETQ. V trimming: 5 bases; J trimming: 3 bases; junction bases outside the gene matches: 12. This CDR3 is 16 amino acids long. The CDR3 loop is CASSPTLAGEVYEQYF. In DNA, the CDR3 is TGCGCCAGCAGTCCTACTTTAGCGGGAGAGGTCTACGAGCAGTACTTC. The full variable domain, with the rest looked up from reference TRBV5-1 and TRBJ2-7, is KAGVTQTPRYLIKTRGQQVTLSCSPISGHRSVSWYQQTPGQGLQFLFEYFSETQRNKGNFPGRFSGRQFSNSRSEMNVSTLELGDSALYLCASSPTLAGEVYEQYFGPGTRLTVT.

This clone turned up a few times. The CDR3 bases are TGTGCCAGCAGCGTAGGGGTGGGAGTTACTGAAGCTTTCTTT. It encodes CASSVGVGVTEAFF. The rearrangement joins TRBV9 to TRBJ1-1; no reliable D call. The CDR3 is made up of 14 amino acids. The V end lost 0 bases, the J end lost 5 bases, and 11 bases lay between the germline ends. Germline CDR1 SGDLS, CDR2 YYNGEE.

The chain links TRBV18 to TRBJ1-4, with 7 bases lining up with TRBD1. Germline trimming cut 1 base from V and 2 bases from J; bases unmatched to any gene: 4. The germline gives CDR1 KGHSH, CDR2 LQKENI. The CDR3 extends over 16 amino acids. CDR3 bases: TGTGCCAGCTCACCACAGGGGGCGATGACTAATGAAAAACTGTTTTTT. Encoded protein: CASSPQGAMTNEKLFF.

This chain links TRBV5-4 with TRBJ1-2; D is undetermined. Germline CDR1 reads SGHNT; CDR2 reads YYREEE (reference sequence). This CDR3 spans 15 amino acids. The V end was cut by 0 bases, the J end by 0 bases, with 9 bases between. CDR3 protein: CASSLGASTNYGYTF. The CDR3 DNA reads TGTGCCAGCAGCTTGGGGGCGTCGACTAACTATGGCTACACCTTC.

V gene TRBV25-1 combines with J gene TRBJ2-3; TRBD1 matches 8 bases. Germline V gene sequence: CDR1 MGHDK, CDR2 SYGVNS. The V gene end was trimmed by 7 bases and the J gene end by 2 bases; junction bases not matched to a gene: 8. CDR3 length: 15 amino acids. The CDR3 DNA reads as TGTGCCAGCACCGAAGCAGGGGGCTACACAGATACGCAGTATTTT. This codes for CASTEAGGYTDTQYF.

The V call is TRBV28, the J call TRBJ1-5; tentatively, D is TRBD1 (5 bases). V shed 4 bases and J shed 7 bases, with 11 bases lying between them. This CDR3 has 13 amino acids. Germline lookup yields CDR1 MDHEN and CDR2 SYDVKM. The DNA of the CDR3 is TGTGCCAGCAGTTCTAGGGGTTCACAGCCCCAGCATTTT. This sequence encodes CASSSRGSQPQHF.

The V and J genes are TRBV13 and TRBJ1-4, with TRBD1 as a possible D gene (5 bases). This CDR3 is 16 amino acids long. Germline loops: CDR1 PRHDT, CDR2 FYEKMQ (reference sequence). The V and J ends lost 1 base and 7 bases respectively, with 16 bases between them. CDR3 residues: CASSLAISGRGEKLFF. CDR3 in DNA: TGTGCCAGCAGCTTAGCAATCTCAGGGCGGGGTGAAAAACTGTTTTTT.

This clone was observed a handful of times. This chain joins TRBV9 and TRBJ1-1; 7 bases are a match to TRBD1. This CDR3 spans 17 amino acids. The ends lost 0 bases at V and 0 bases at J; junction bases unmatched: 8. Germline-derived CDR1 and CDR2 are SGDLS and YYNGEE. The CDR3 DNA follows: TGTGCCAGCAGCGTAGGGCGAGGGGGCTTATTGAACACTGAAGCTTTCTTT. This codes for CASSVGRGGLLNTEAFF. Looking up the rest from reference TRBV9 and TRBJ1-1 gives the full variable domain: DSGVTQTPKHLITATGQRVTLRCSPRSGDLSVYWYQQSLDQGLQFLIQYYNGEERAKGNILERFSAQQFPDLHSELNLSSLELGDSALYFCASSVGRGGLLNTEAFFGQGTRLTVV.

This clone was counted between two and nine times. V usage is TRBV27 and J usage is TRBJ2-2; D is undetermined. The germline CDR1 and CDR2 sequences are MNHEY and SMNVEV (reference sequence). The CDR3 is 14 residues long. V lost 2 bases to trimming and J lost 6 bases, with 10 bases between them. CDR3 in DNA: TGTGCCAGCAGTTTAACCGCGGAACCCGGGGAGCTGTTTTTT. It codes for CASSLTAEPGELFF.

The chain carries TRBV27 and TRBJ1-5; TRBD1 is a possible D gene (6 bases). The CDR3 loop spans 15 amino acids. In germline, CDR1 is MNHEY, CDR2 SMNVEV (reference sequence). V dropped 3 bases and J dropped 6 bases, with 15 bases sitting between them. CDR3 DNA: TGTGCCAGCAGTTTTTTTGGGGGCGCGAGTCAGCCCCAGCATTTT. This encodes CASSFFGGASQPQHF.

This chain connects TRBV28 to TRBJ1-5; TRBD1 matches 9 bases. The CDR3 is 15 amino acids. With 4 bases clipped from V and 7 bases from J, the junction kept 8 bases outside the gene matches. CDR1 and CDR2 (germline): MDHEN, SYDVKM. The CDR3 reads CASSYGQGRRQPQHF. CDR3 in DNA: TGTGCCAGCAGTTACGGACAGGGGCGGAGACAGCCCCAGCATTTT.

The J gene is TRBJ1-4, the V gene TRBV29-1; D remains ambiguous. Trimming took 3 bases from V and 8 from J, leaving 7 bases between them. Germline CDR1 reads SQVTM; CDR2 reads ANQGSEA. The CDR3 length is 11 residues. CDR3 in amino acids: CSVESGEKLFF. The CDR3 bases are TGCAGCGTTGAGTCGGGGGAAAAACTGTTTTTT.

The sample holds a few counts of this clone. This chain links TRBV11-1 with TRBJ2-3; D not resolved. CDR3 length: 15 residues. Germline assignment: CDR1 SGHAT and CDR2 FQDESV (reference sequence). V dropped 5 bases and J dropped 3 bases, with 15 bases sitting between them. The CDR3 reads CASSSRRVRTDTQYF. The CDR3 region has the DNA TGTGCCAGCAGCAGTCGCCGGGTTCGGACAGATACGCAGTATTTT.

This chain links TRBV29-1 with TRBJ1-2; 7 bases line up with TRBD1. V gave up 3 bases and J gave up 4 bases; unmatched junction bases: 5. The V gene's germline CDR1 is SQVTM and CDR2 ANQGSEA. This CDR3 has 13 amino acids. The CDR3 region is CSVELQGTYGYTF. DNA for the CDR3: TGCAGCGTTGAGCTACAGGGGACCTATGGCTACACCTTC.

The chain couples TRBV19 to TRBJ1-2; 7 bases align to TRBD1. Germline trimming cut 3 bases from V and 6 bases from J; bases unmatched to any gene: 7. The CDR3 is made up of 14 amino acids. Germline values: CDR1 LNHDA, CDR2 SQIVND (reference sequence). The CDR3 here is CASSMRQGRDGYTF. CDR3 sequence (DNA): TGTGCCAGTAGTATGCGACAGGGTCGGGATGGCTACACCTTC.

The chain joins TRBV30 to TRBJ1-1, with a weak D call TRBD1 (5 bases). Germline CDR1 is GTSNPN and CDR2 is SVGIG (reference sequence). The ends were cut back, 0 bases at V and 3 bases at J, with 17 bases in the middle. The CDR3 runs to 16 residues. The CDR3 DNA sequence: TGTGCCTGGAGTGTAGGTCTTAGGCAGGGCCACACTGAAGCTTTCTTT. Translated, it gives CAWSVGLRQGHTEAFF.

The chain has TRBV19 and TRBJ1-1; 11 positions agree with TRBD1. The V gene's germline CDR1 is LNHDA and CDR2 SQIVND (reference sequence). J lost 1 base, V lost 6 bases, and 10 bases had no gene match. The CDR3 has 17 amino acids. CDR3 in DNA: TGTGCCAGTAGACCGGCGGACAGGGGGCTTGGGAACACTGAAGCTTTCTTT. Translation gives CASRPADRGLGNTEAFF.

The CDR3 DNA is TGTGCCACCAGTGATCTCAGGGGGACGGGGACCCAGTACTTC. Protein: CATSDLRGTGTQYF. The chain recombines TRBV24-1 with TRBJ2-5, with 7 nucleotides matching TRBD1. With 3 bases clipped from V and 7 bases from J, the junction kept 7 bases outside the gene matches. Germline assignment: CDR1 KGHDR and CDR2 SFDVKD. This CDR3 is built from 14 residues.

The rearrangement joins TRBV11-3 to TRBJ2-7; D not resolved. The CDR3 has 13 amino acids. Germline loops: CDR1 SGHNT, CDR2 YENEEA. Trimming shortened V by 0 bases and J by 1 base, and 4 bases separated the two germline ends. DNA for the CDR3: TGTGCCAGCAGCTTAGACGGGTCCTACGAGCAGTACTTC. Translation gives CASSLDGSYEQYF.

The rearrangement joins TRBV2 to TRBJ1-2; no definite D call. The CDR3 is 12 amino acids. Germline V gene sequence: CDR1 SNHLY, CDR2 FYNNEI. Deletions cut 7 bases from V and 7 bases from J, with 13 bases between. The CDR3 protein is CASKDPGVGYTF. CDR3 nucleotides: TGTGCCAGCAAAGATCCAGGTGTTGGCTACACCTTC.

The V gene is TRBV12-3 or TRBV12-4, the J gene TRBJ2-1; a possible D gene is TRBD2 (6 bases). Trimming removed 10 bases at V and 7 bases at J, with 17 bases between. This CDR3 spans 13 amino acids. The CDR3 region has the DNA TGTGCCAACGGGAGAGCGGGTTTGAATGAGCAGTTCTTC. Protein sequence: CANGRAGLNEQFF.

This chain uses TRBV29-1 with TRBJ2-1; D perhaps matches TRBD2 (7 bases). Per the germline V gene, CDR1 is SQVTM and CDR2 is ANQGSEA. The CDR3 has 14 amino acids. The V gene lost 7 bases and the J gene lost 2 bases, with 15 bases spanning the gap. In nucleotides, the CDR3 is TGCAGCGGCAGGACGGGGGGCACCTACAATGAGCAGTTCTTC. It is translated as CSGRTGGTYNEQFF.

The chain is built from TRBV12-3 or TRBV12-4 and TRBJ1-2, with TRBD1 identical over 8 bases. This CDR3 is 13 amino acids long. V trimming: 2 bases; J trimming: 10 bases; junction bases outside the gene matches: 6. CDR3 amino acids: CASSLNRGSPYTF. CDR3 nucleotide sequence: TGTGCCAGCAGTTTAAACAGGGGGAGCCCCTACACCTTC.

This chain links TRBV7-9 with TRBJ2-3, with 13 bases identical to TRBD2. The J segment lost 3 bases and the V segment lost 5 bases, leaving 8 bases of the junction unmatched. CDR1 and CDR2 from the germline V gene are SEHNR and FQNEAQ (reference sequence). The CDR3 extends over 17 amino acids. The CDR3 spells CASSPRGTSGKTDTQYF. The CDR3 DNA follows: TGTGCCAGCAGCCCACGAGGGACTAGCGGGAAGACAGATACGCAGTATTTT.

This clone was counted only a few times. The chain links TRBV7-3 to TRBJ1-1; D is perhaps TRBD1 (5 bases). V lost 5 bases and J 0 bases, leaving 13 bases between the germline ends. This CDR3 contains 15 residues. Germline V gene sequence: CDR1 SGHTA, CDR2 FQGTGA. The CDR3 loop is CASSPLQALNTEAFF. The DNA of the CDR3 is TGTGCCAGCAGCCCCTTACAGGCGTTGAACACTGAAGCTTTCTTT.

This chain's CDR3 is CASSRSGRITDTQYF. CDR3 DNA sequence: TGTGCCAGCAGCAGGAGCGGGAGGATCACAGATACGCAGTATTTT. The chain links TRBV5-4 to TRBJ2-3, with 9 bases matching TRBD2. This CDR3 spans 15 amino acids. J gave up 2 bases and V 4 bases, and 5 bases lay outside the gene matches. Germline CDR1 is SGHNT and CDR2 is YYREEE (reference sequence).